The subject of this entry is one TCR beta chain. Other nucleotide sequences from this sample produce the same CDR3. TCRdb's table, derived via immunoSEQ multiplex PCR, lists solely in-frame clones and lacks some. The sample holds about 390,000 clones, approximately 86% seen once. Germline CDR1 and CDR2: SGHTA and FQGNSA. This CDR3 spans 14 amino acids. V trimming: 4 bases; J trimming: 4 bases; junction bases outside the gene matches: 2. This specimen comes from a study of Ad26.COV2.S vaccination and SARS-CoV-2 variants. Study context: Ad26.COV2.S shots went into the muscle once or twice, 56 days apart.

Treatment of the sample: some 19 received Ad26.COV2.S at low or high dose, single or two shots; about five received placebo; per-sample allocation not given. Sampling happened 63 days after the first vaccine or placebo injection. The administered vaccine (an Ad26 vector) expressed Wuhan-strain SARS-CoV-2 spike. This chain joins TRBV7-2 and TRBJ1-5; 9 nucleotides align to TRBD1. Sequencing was performed on peripheral blood, taken in a trial of Ad26.COV2.S vaccine versus placebo. This TCR was sampled from a person between 18 and 60 years old who received the Ad26.COV2.S COVID-19 vaccine or a placebo. CDR3 in DNA: TGTGCCAGCAGCTCGACAGGGGGTAATCAGCCCCAGCATTTT. It yields the protein CASSSTGGNQPQHF.